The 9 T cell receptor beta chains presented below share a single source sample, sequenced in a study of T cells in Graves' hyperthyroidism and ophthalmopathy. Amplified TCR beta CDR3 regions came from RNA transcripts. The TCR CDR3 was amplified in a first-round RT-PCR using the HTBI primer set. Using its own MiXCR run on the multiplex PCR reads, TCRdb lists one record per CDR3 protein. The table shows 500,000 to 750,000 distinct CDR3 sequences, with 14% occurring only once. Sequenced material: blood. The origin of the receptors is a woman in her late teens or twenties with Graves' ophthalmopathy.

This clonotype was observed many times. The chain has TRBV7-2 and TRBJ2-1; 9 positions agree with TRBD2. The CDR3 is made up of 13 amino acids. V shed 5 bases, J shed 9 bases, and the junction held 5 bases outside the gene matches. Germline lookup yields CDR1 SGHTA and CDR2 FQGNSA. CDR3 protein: CASSLEREVEQFF. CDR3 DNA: TGTGCCAGCAGCCTCGAGCGGGAGGTTGAGCAGTTCTTC.

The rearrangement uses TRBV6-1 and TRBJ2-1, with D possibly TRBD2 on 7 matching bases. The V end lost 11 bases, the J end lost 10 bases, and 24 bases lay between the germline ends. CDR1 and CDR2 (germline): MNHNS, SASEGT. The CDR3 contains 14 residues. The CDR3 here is CAEGGVSRRSEQFF. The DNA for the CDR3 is TGTGCCGAGGGGGGGGTTAGCAGGCGGTCGGAGCAGTTCTTC.

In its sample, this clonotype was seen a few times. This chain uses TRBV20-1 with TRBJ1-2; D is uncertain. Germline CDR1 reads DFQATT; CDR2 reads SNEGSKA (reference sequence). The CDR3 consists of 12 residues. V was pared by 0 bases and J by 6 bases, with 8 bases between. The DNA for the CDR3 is TGCAGTGCTAGAGATCATGACGATGGCTACACCTTC. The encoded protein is CSARDHDDGYTF.

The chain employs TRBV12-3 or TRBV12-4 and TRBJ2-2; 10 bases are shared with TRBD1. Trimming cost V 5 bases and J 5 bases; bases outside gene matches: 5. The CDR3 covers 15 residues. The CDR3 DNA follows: TGTGCCAGCAGTAAGACAGGGGGCAAGACCGGGGAGCTGTTTTTT. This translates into CASSKTGGKTGELFF.

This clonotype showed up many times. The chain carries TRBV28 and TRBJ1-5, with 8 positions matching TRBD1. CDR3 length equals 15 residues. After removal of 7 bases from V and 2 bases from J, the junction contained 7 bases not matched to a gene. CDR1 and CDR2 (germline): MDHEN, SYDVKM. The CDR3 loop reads CASILGQGRNQPQHF. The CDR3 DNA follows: TGTGCCAGCATCCTTGGACAGGGTCGCAATCAGCCCCAGCATTTT.

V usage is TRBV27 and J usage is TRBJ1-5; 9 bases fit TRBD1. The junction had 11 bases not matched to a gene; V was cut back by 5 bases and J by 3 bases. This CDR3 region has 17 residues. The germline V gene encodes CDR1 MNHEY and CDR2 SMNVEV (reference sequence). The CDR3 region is CASSARQGGTNNQPQHF. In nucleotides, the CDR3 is TGTGCCAGCAGTGCGAGACAGGGGGGGACCAACAATCAGCCCCAGCATTTT.

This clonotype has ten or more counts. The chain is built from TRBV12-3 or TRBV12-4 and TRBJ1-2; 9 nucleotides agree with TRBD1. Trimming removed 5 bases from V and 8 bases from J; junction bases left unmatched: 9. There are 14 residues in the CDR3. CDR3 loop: CASSPSGQGQGYTF. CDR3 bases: TGTGCCAGCAGTCCCTCGGGACAGGGTCAGGGCTACACCTTC.

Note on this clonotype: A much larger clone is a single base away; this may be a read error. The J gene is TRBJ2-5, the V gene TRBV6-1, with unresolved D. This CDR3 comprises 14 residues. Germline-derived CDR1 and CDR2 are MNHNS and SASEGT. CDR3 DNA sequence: TGTGCCAGCAGGCAGGCGTTGGTGACCGAGACCCGGTACTTC. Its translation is CASRQALVTETRYF.

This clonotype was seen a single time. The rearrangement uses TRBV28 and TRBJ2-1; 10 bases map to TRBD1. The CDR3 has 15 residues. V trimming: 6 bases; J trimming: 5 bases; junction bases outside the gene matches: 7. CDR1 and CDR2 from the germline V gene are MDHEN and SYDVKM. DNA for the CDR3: TGTGCCAGCAGACCAGGGACAGGGGTACACAATGAGCAGTTCTTC. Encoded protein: CASRPGTGVHNEQFF.